This T cell receptor beta chain was profiled in a study of regulatory T cells in long-lasting Graves disease. The CDR3 length is 16 residues. The V gene lost 1 base and the J gene lost 0 bases, with 7 bases spanning the gap. Germline values: CDR1 MNHEY, CDR2 SMNVEV (reference sequence). In regard to this clonotype: Its antigen is unknown.

Both iRepertoire HTBI primers and Arm-PCR of CDR3 regions were used to build the TCR beta libraries. Authors' data handling: The identification of 50 to 65 TRBV and roughly 14 TRBJ segments was made across samples. TCRdb used MiXCR to reprocess the multiplex PCR reads, holding one entry per CDR3 protein. The V and J calls shown here were made by TCRdb, not taken from the authors' results. This sample has about 470,000 distinct CDR3 sequences, with less than 25% found just once. The time point is: persistent/refractory GD, antithyroid drugs over 5 years with positive TRAb. TCR sequences were obtained from RNA taken from PBMCs. The authors drew approximately 9 milliliters of peripheral blood into EDTA tubes. Study findings and constraints: Lower TCR diversity characterized persistent Graves' patients relative to newly diagnosed patients.

The clonotype originates from a female donor with Graves disease. The sequenced sample was peripheral blood mononuclear cells (PBMCs), obtained when the disease was refractory, from a patient treated with antithyroid drugs. This chain links TRBV27 with TRBJ1-6; D might be TRBD1 (5 bases). The CDR3 protein is CASSLWGSSYNSPLHF. Written as DNA, the CDR3 is TGTGCCAGCAGTTTATGGGGGAGCTCCTATAATTCACCCCTCCACTTT.